Listed here are 18 T cell receptor beta chains from one sample, sequenced in a study of PD-1 blockade in classical Hodgkin lymphoma. Time point described: newly diagnosed, previously untreated cHL patient sample. Method: immunoSEQ multiplex PCR; TCRdb's copy keeps in-frame clones and lacks some. Of 47,000 or so clones in the sample, about nine tenths were seen once. The sequenced material came from peripheral blood mononuclear cells (PBMCs). Source of these receptors: a human donor with classical Hodgkin lymphoma.

This chain connects TRBV19 to TRBJ1-2; TRBD1 might be the D (6 bases). The V and J ends lost 6 bases and 7 bases respectively, with 15 bases between them. Germline V gene lookup returns CDR1 LNHDA and CDR2 SQIVND (reference sequence). The length of the CDR3 is 13 residues. The CDR3 DNA sequence: TGTGCCAGTAGAGCCCAGGGGTTCTCTGGCTACACCTTC. It encodes CASRAQGFSGYTF.

This chain connects TRBV4-1 to TRBJ2-1; D gene uncertain. This CDR3 contains 16 residues. Per germline, CDR1 MGHRA and CDR2 YSYEKL. V lost 4 bases to trimming and J lost 0 bases, with 13 bases between them. The CDR3 region has the DNA TGCGCCAGCAGCCGGTCGCTTCCGAGCTCCTACAATGAGCAGTTCTTC. Amino acids: CASSRSLPSSYNEQFF.

In this sample, this clone turned up once. The chain joins TRBV7-3 to TRBJ2-2; no clear D. Germline CDR1 and CDR2: SGHTA and FQGTGA. V lost 5 bases and J lost 0, with 4 bases in between. CDR3 length: 13 residues. The CDR3 reads CASSPTNTGELFF. The DNA of the CDR3 is TGTGCCAGCAGCCCAACGAACACCGGGGAGCTGTTTTTT.

The chain employs TRBV5-1 and TRBJ2-7; no firm D call. The CDR3 is made up of 14 amino acids. Looked up from germline, CDR1 is SGHRS and CDR2 is YFSETQ. V was shortened by 0 bases and J by 2 bases, with 9 bases between the two germline ends. CDR3 in amino acids: CASSLDSGPYEQYF. The CDR3 DNA reads TGCGCCAGCAGCTTGGACTCCGGACCCTACGAGCAGTACTTC.

The genes are TRBV2 and TRBJ2-1, with D unclear. The CDR3 has 16 amino acids. Germline V CDR1 and CDR2: SNHLY, FYNNEI. V lost 0 bases, J lost 0 bases, and 9 bases lay in between. In DNA, the CDR3 is TGTGCCAGCAGTGAAGCGACGGCAAGCTCCTACAATGAGCAGTTCTTC. It yields the protein CASSEATASSYNEQFF.

The rearrangement links TRBV30 to TRBJ1-2; the match to TRBD1 covers 9 bases. The germline V gene encodes CDR1 GTSNPN and CDR2 SVGIG (reference sequence). The CDR3 runs 15 residues. Germline trimming cut 4 bases from V and 8 bases from J; bases unmatched to any gene: 14. CDR3 sequence (DNA): TGTGCCTGGAAGGTATTGGGGACAGGGAGAGGAGGCTACACCTTC. Translated: CAWKVLGTGRGGYTF.

V is TRBV4-2 and J is TRBJ2-3; 8 bases match TRBD2. With 4 bases clipped from V and 0 bases from J, the junction kept 6 bases outside the gene matches. CDR1 is LGHNA and CDR2 is YNFKEQ in the germline V gene. The CDR3 totals 16 residues. In DNA, the CDR3 is TGTGCCAGCAGCCGAGGTAGCGGGACTAGCACAGATACGCAGTATTTT. This sequence encodes CASSRGSGTSTDTQYF.

The chain recombines TRBV18 with TRBJ1-5, with D perhaps TRBD1 (5 bases). V lost 3 bases and J 4 bases, leaving 13 bases between the germline ends. The CDR3 is 15 residues long. Germline values: CDR1 KGHSH, CDR2 LQKENI. The CDR3 nucleotides read TGTGCCAGCTCACCGATTAGGGGAGATAATCAGCCCCAGCATTTT. Encoded protein: CASSPIRGDNQPQHF.

This sequence joins TRBV5-4 and TRBJ2-2; the match to TRBD1 covers 7 bases. The CDR3 is made up of 15 amino acids. In germline, CDR1 is SGHNT, CDR2 YYREEE (reference sequence). The ends lost 3 bases at V and 1 base at J; junction bases unmatched: 3. In DNA form, the CDR3 reads TGTGCCAGCAGCTCATACAGGGGGAACACCGGGGAGCTGTTTTTT. Its translation is CASSSYRGNTGELFF. Using reference TRBV5-4 and TRBJ2-2 for the parts outside the CDR3, the full variable domain is ETGVTQSPTHLIKTRGQQVTLRCSSQSGHNTVSWYQQALGQGPQFIFQYYREEENGRGNFPPRFSGLQFPNYSSELNVNALELDDSALYLCASSSYRGNTGELFFGEGSRLTVL.

The chain recombines TRBV18 with TRBJ1-3; D not certain. The germline V gene encodes CDR1 KGHSH and CDR2 LQKENI. V was pared by 2 bases and J by 1 base, with 9 bases between. The CDR3 runs to 15 residues. CDR3 nucleotide sequence: TGTGCCAGCTCACCAGCACAGAGTTCTGGAAACACCATATATTTT. As protein: CASSPAQSSGNTIYF.

J is TRBJ2-5 and V is TRBV7-8, with 15 bases that match TRBD2. The germline gives CDR1 SGHVS, CDR2 FQNEAQ. There are 18 residues in the CDR3. The J segment lost 2 bases and the V segment lost 1 base, leaving 5 bases of the junction unmatched. The CDR3 loop reads CASSLGTSGRGGQETQYF. CDR3 sequence (DNA): TGTGCCAGCAGCTTAGGGACTAGCGGGAGGGGGGGGCAAGAGACCCAGTACTTC.

The chain has TRBV5-1 and TRBJ2-7; 8 bases are shared with TRBD2. The CDR3 is made up of 13 amino acids. From germline, CDR1 is SGHRS and CDR2 YFSETQ. The V and J ends lost 4 bases and 6 bases, in that order; junction bases with no gene match: 6. The CDR3: CASSGTSSREQYF. CDR3 coding DNA: TGCGCCAGCAGCGGGACTAGTAGCCGCGAGCAGTACTTC.

V usage is TRBV28 and J usage is TRBJ2-3, with D perhaps matching TRBD1 (6 bases). The CDR3 totals 13 residues. The ends were cut back, 11 bases at V and 6 bases at J, with 18 bases in the middle. Germline lookup yields CDR1 MDHEN and CDR2 SYDVKM. In DNA form, the CDR3 reads TGTGCCGTTCAGGGGTTTACCTTGGATACGCAGTATTTT. This sequence encodes CAVQGFTLDTQYF.

The rearrangement uses TRBV20-1 and TRBJ2-5; possible D gene TRBD1, 5 bases. Germline V gene data show CDR1 as DFQATT and CDR2 as SNEGSKA (reference sequence). The germline V and J ends were trimmed by 0 bases and 8 bases, with 7 bases remaining between them. The length of the CDR3 is 11 residues. CDR3 nucleotides: TGCAGTGCTAGAGATCGGACAACCCAGTACTTC. The encoded protein is CSARDRTTQYF.

The rearrangement links TRBV6-5 to TRBJ1-1; D gene unclear. Germline values: CDR1 MNHEY, CDR2 SVGAGI. V was pared by 6 bases and J by 4 bases, with 12 bases between. This CDR3 has 13 amino acids. CDR3 residues: CASSRTPGTEAFF. The CDR3 nucleotides read TGTGCCAGCAGCCGGACCCCGGGCACTGAAGCTTTCTTT.

The chain recombines TRBV7-2 with TRBJ1-5; no clear D. CDR1 SGHTA and CDR2 FQGNSA come from the germline V gene. Trimming removed 8 bases at V and 2 bases at J, with 10 bases between. The CDR3 is 13 amino acids. This chain's CDR3 is CASGLRGNQPQHF. The CDR3 nucleotides are TGTGCCAGCGGGCTGCGGGGCAATCAGCCCCAGCATTTT. Filled out from reference TRBV7-2 and TRBJ1-5, the complete variable domain reads GAGVSQSPSNKVTEKGKDVELRCDPISGHTALYWYRQSLGQGLEFLIYFQGNSAPDKSGLPSDRFSAERTGGSVSTLTIQRTQQEDSAVYLCASGLRGNQPQHFGDGTRLSIL.

The CDR3 region has the DNA TGTGCCAGCAGGGAACTTTTAATGGATACGCAGTATTTT. This gives the protein CASRELLMDTQYF. The chain employs TRBV6-1 and TRBJ2-3; D gene uncertain. Deletions cut 6 bases from V and 6 bases from J, with 13 bases between. CDR1 is MNHNS and CDR2 is SASEGT in the germline V gene. The CDR3 runs to 13 residues.

Only a few counts were recorded for this clone. This chain joins TRBV27 and TRBJ1-2; D is unresolved. The CDR3 runs to 14 residues. Trimming left V 4 bases short and J 8 bases short, with 17 bases between. Germline V gene data show CDR1 as MNHEY and CDR2 as SMNVEV (reference sequence). In nucleotides, the CDR3 is TGTGCCAGCAGTTCGACCCCTAGGGCGGGAGGCTACACCTTC. It specifies CASSSTPRAGGYTF.